The 27 T cell receptor beta chains given below trace back to one sample, sequenced in a study of human T cells and chemical hapten exposure. Using its own MiXCR run on the RACE reads, TCRdb lists one record per CDR3 protein. The sample comprises tens of thousands of distinct CDR3 sequences, around 10% of which are singletons, and 3% to 4.5% rests with the top ten. Stated time point: pre-sensitization, week 0. The treatment is: therapeutic diphenylcyclopropenone sensitization with weekly scalp DPC. Here the sequenced sample was whole blood, taken in connection with sensitization to the hapten diphenylcyclopropenone (DPC). These receptors were collected from a woman in her thirties or forties with alopecia areata. Some clones in this sample may be carry-over from other donors' samples.

V gene TRBV10-3 combines with J gene TRBJ2-5; D is perhaps TRBD2 (5 bases). Germline CDR1 reads ENHRY; CDR2 reads SYGVKD. The V end was cut by 5 bases, the J end by 5 bases, with 18 bases between. CDR3 size: 15 residues. CDR3 residues: CAISPVGSGHETQYF. CDR3 sequence (DNA): TGTGCCATCAGTCCAGTGGGGAGCGGCCACGAGACCCAGTACTTC.

This clonotype was seen at least ten times. The rearrangement uses TRBV4-1 and TRBJ2-3, with 9 positions matching TRBD1. This CDR3 region has 15 residues. V was clipped by 5 bases and J by 2 bases; unmatched bases: 5. From germline, CDR1 is MGHRA and CDR2 YSYEKL. The chain's CDR3 is CASSKQGASTDTQYF. The CDR3, as DNA: TGCGCCAGCAGCAAACAGGGGGCTTCCACAGATACGCAGTATTTT.

The chain combines TRBV21-1 with TRBJ1-6; TRBD1 reflects the table's D call only, with no check against the DNA. TRBV21-1 is an annotated pseudogene. This CDR3 is built from 21 residues. CDR3 in amino acids: CASRKWGDRVHFAAYNSPLHF. The DNA of the CDR3 is TGTGCCAGCAGGAAATGGGGGGACAGGGTTCATTTCGCAGCCTATAATTCACCCCTCCACTTT.

This clonotype was recorded many times. This sequence joins TRBV12-3 or TRBV12-4 and TRBJ1-1; a weak D match, TRBD1 (6 bases). This CDR3 has 11 amino acids. Trimming pared 6 bases from V and 8 bases from J, leaving 10 bases between. The CDR3 coding sequence is TGTGCCAGCAGCCGGACAGTAGAAGCTTTCTTT. This sequence encodes CASSRTVEAFF.

This clonotype occurred many times. This sequence joins TRBV3-1 and TRBJ2-3; TRBD2 matches at 12 bases. V was clipped by 4 bases and J by 1 base; unmatched bases: 15. The germline V gene encodes CDR1 LGHDT and CDR2 YNNKEL (reference sequence). The CDR3 loop spans 20 amino acids. CDR3 sequence: CASSPSLGLAGFRGTDTQYF. The CDR3 DNA follows: TGTGCCAGCAGCCCATCCTTGGGACTAGCGGGCTTTCGAGGCACAGATACGCAGTATTTT.

This clonotype was seen at least ten times. This sequence joins TRBV30 and TRBJ2-7; D is possibly TRBD1 (6 bases). The CDR3 extends over 12 amino acids. The V end was cut by 4 bases, the J end by 2 bases, with 9 bases between. Germline V gene lookup returns CDR1 GTSNPN and CDR2 SVGIG (reference sequence). CDR3 nucleotides: TGTGCCTGGACGGACAGTACCTACGAGCAGTACTTC. Residues: CAWTDSTYEQYF.

A few counts support this clonotype. The chain has TRBV29-1 and TRBJ2-7; 9 bases match TRBD2. The CDR3 loop spans 13 amino acids. Germline-derived CDR1 and CDR2 are SQVTM and ANQGSEA. Trimming removed 4 bases from V and 2 bases from J; junction bases left unmatched: 3. The CDR3 sequence is CSVVAGVPYEQYF. The CDR3 nucleotides read TGCAGCGTTGTAGCGGGGGTTCCCTACGAGCAGTACTTC.

This clonotype showed up many times. The CDR3 loop is CASSLGSLDTDTQYF. Written as DNA, the CDR3 is TGTGCCAGCAGCTTAGGATCTCTAGACACAGATACGCAGTATTTT. V gene TRBV7-9 combines with J gene TRBJ2-3; D not certain. V dropped 1 base and J dropped 2 bases, with 10 bases sitting between them. The CDR3 is 15 amino acids. The germline V gene has CDR1 SEHNR and CDR2 FQNEAQ (reference sequence). Based on the CDR3 plus reference TRBV7-9 and TRBJ2-3, the full variable domain is DTGVSQNPRHKITKRGQNVTFRCDPISEHNRLYWYRQTLGQGPEFLTYFQNEAQLEKSRLLSDRFSAERPKGSFSTLEIQRTEQGDSAMYLCASSLGSLDTDTQYFGPGTRLTVL.

The chain joins TRBV12-3 or TRBV12-4 to TRBJ2-7; 9 bases are a match to TRBD1. V shed 0 bases, J shed 7 bases, and the junction held 7 bases outside the gene matches. The CDR3 totals 15 residues. The CDR3 DNA reads TGTGCCAGCAGTTTAGCAGGGACAGGGCCTCGAGAGCAGTACTTC. The encoded protein is CASSLAGTGPREQYF.

This clonotype was observed many times. The genes are TRBV5-6 and TRBJ1-5; D is perhaps TRBD1 (5 bases). V lost 1 base, J lost 0 bases, and 8 bases lay in between. Germline CDR1 and CDR2: SGHDT and YYEEEE. The CDR3 contains 15 residues. The CDR3 DNA is TGTGCCAGCAGCTTGAAGGGGTTTAGCAATCAGCCCCAGCATTTT. It yields the protein CASSLKGFSNQPQHF.

The chain links TRBV6-1 to TRBJ1-2; D not resolved. V gave up 5 bases and J gave up 3 bases, with 13 bases separating them. The CDR3 extends over 14 amino acids. Germline CDR1 and CDR2: MNHNS and SASEGT. CDR3 sequence: CASSSSGSYYGYTF. The CDR3 coding sequence is TGTGCCAGCAGTTCATCCGGGAGCTACTATGGCTACACCTTC.

This clonotype was seen only a few times. V and J are TRBV2 and TRBJ2-3; D is uncertain. CDR3 size: 13 residues. The germline V gene encodes CDR1 SNHLY and CDR2 FYNNEI. The V end was cut by 5 bases, the J end by 3 bases, with 9 bases between. Here the CDR3 reads CASSWAETDTQYF. DNA for the CDR3: TGTGCCAGCAGTTGGGCTGAGACAGATACGCAGTATTTT.

This rearrangement joins TRBV19 to TRBJ1-5; D is unresolved. Germline-derived CDR1 and CDR2 are LNHDA and SQIVND (reference sequence). The CDR3 is 13 residues long. V was trimmed by 3 bases and J by 4 bases, leaving 7 bases between them. The CDR3 bases are TGTGCCAGTAGTATGTCGACTAATCAGCCCCAGCATTTT. Its translation: CASSMSTNQPQHF.

The chain uses TRBV20-1 and TRBJ1-1; unclear D gene. The CDR3 spans 15 residues. V gave up 2 bases and J gave up 0 bases, with 13 bases separating them. CDR1 DFQATT and CDR2 SNEGSKA come from the germline V gene (reference sequence). The CDR3 bases are TGCAGTGCTAGACCCGGACTCCAAATGAACACTGAAGCTTTCTTT. This sequence encodes CSARPGLQMNTEAFF.

V is TRBV7-3 and J is TRBJ2-3; D call uncertain. The germline V gene has CDR1 SGHTA and CDR2 FQGTGA. Trimming pared 2 bases from V and 0 bases from J, leaving 12 bases between. There are 16 residues in the CDR3. The DNA of the CDR3 is TGTGCCAGCAGCTTATCAGTGGCCGCCAGCACAGATACGCAGTATTTT. Its protein product is CASSLSVAASTDTQYF. The full variable domain, in which reference TRBV7-3 and TRBJ2-3 provide the parts outside the CDR3, is GAGVSQTPSNKVTEKGKYVELRCDPISGHTALYWYRQSLGQGPEFLIYFQGTGAADDSGLPNDRFFAVRPEGSVSTLKIQRTERGDSAVYLCASSLSVAASTDTQYFGPGTRLTVL.

Many counts were recorded for this clonotype. The V and J genes are TRBV20-1 and TRBJ1-4; D ambiguous. Trimming shortened V by 3 bases and J by 5 bases, and 7 bases separated the two germline ends. The CDR3 extends over 12 amino acids. Germline CDR1 DFQATT, CDR2 SNEGSKA (reference sequence). Here the CDR3 reads CSARGPNEKLFF. The DNA for the CDR3 is TGCAGTGCTAGGGGTCCCAATGAAAAACTGTTTTTT.

This chain links TRBV10-3 with TRBJ2-5, with no clear D. V dropped 0 bases and J dropped 3 bases, with 8 bases sitting between them. Germline CDR1 reads ENHRY; CDR2 reads SYGVKD. The CDR3 length is 14 residues. The CDR3 nucleotides are TGTGCCATCAGTGAGTCAACGGGCAAAGAGACCCAGTACTTC. Translating gives CAISESTGKETQYF.

This clonotype was found many times. V and J are TRBV4-3 and TRBJ2-3, with 7 bases matching TRBD1. The junction had 3 bases not matched to a gene; V was cut back by 3 bases and J by 0 bases. CDR1 is LGHNA and CDR2 is YSLEER in the germline V gene. CDR3 length equals 15 residues. The CDR3 spells CASSHGTASTDTQYF. The CDR3 DNA reads TGCGCCAGCAGCCACGGGACAGCTAGCACAGATACGCAGTATTTT.

The rearrangement uses TRBV27 and TRBJ2-7; D ambiguous. V was cut by 0 bases and J by 2 bases, with 11 bases left in between. CDR3 length: 15 amino acids. The germline V gene encodes CDR1 MNHEY and CDR2 SMNVEV (reference sequence). The CDR3 is CASSLSSPRPYEQYF. The DNA for the CDR3 is TGTGCCAGCAGTTTATCGAGTCCCAGGCCCTACGAGCAGTACTTC.

The table lists this clonotype with many counts. The rearrangement joins TRBV12-3 or TRBV12-4 to TRBJ1-5, with a weak D call TRBD1 (5 bases). V was clipped by 3 bases and J by 3 bases, with 12 bases between them. This CDR3 has 15 amino acids. As DNA, the CDR3 is TGTGCCAGCAGTTTCGATGGGGCGGTCAATCAGCCCCAGCATTTT. It is translated as CASSFDGAVNQPQHF.

The sample holds a few counts of this clonotype. Here the CDR3 DNA reads TGTGCCAGCAGTTACCTAGCGGGGGGGCCTCCCCACAATGAGCAGTTCTTC. It encodes CASSYLAGGPPHNEQFF. V and J are TRBV6-6 and TRBJ2-1, with 12 positions matching TRBD2. There are 17 residues in the CDR3. The ends lost 2 bases at V and 5 bases at J; junction bases unmatched: 7. Germline V gene sequence: CDR1 MNHNY, CDR2 SVGAGI (reference sequence).

There are many counts of this clonotype. This chain links TRBV18 with TRBJ1-4, with D unresolved. CDR3 length equals 13 residues. CDR1 and CDR2 (germline): KGHSH, LQKENI. V lost 3 bases, J lost 9 bases, and 11 bases lay in between. The CDR3 spells CASSPLPLQKLFF. CDR3 sequence (DNA): TGTGCCAGCTCACCTCTTCCCTTGCAAAAACTGTTTTTT.

This clonotype was observed at least ten times. The gene calls are TRBV9 and TRBJ2-1, with TRBD1 as a possible D gene (6 bases). Germline loops: CDR1 SGDLS, CDR2 YYNGEE. This CDR3 is 14 amino acids long. V lost 4 bases and J lost 5, with 13 bases in between. CDR3 DNA sequence: TGTGCCAGCAGCAAAACCGGGACAAACAATGAGCAGTTCTTC. Translating it yields CASSKTGTNNEQFF.

This clonotype was recorded many times. The chain links TRBV4-1 to TRBJ2-1, with D tentatively TRBD2 (6 bases). Germline V gene sequence: CDR1 MGHRA, CDR2 YSYEKL. The CDR3 consists of 16 residues. V was clipped by 1 base and J by 6 bases, with 16 bases between them. CDR3 amino acids: CASSQVGTGLINEQFF. The CDR3 nucleotides read TGCGCCAGCAGCCAAGTCGGAACGGGACTCATCAATGAGCAGTTCTTC.

The chain recombines TRBV11-2 with TRBJ2-5; TRBD2 matches at 9 bases. Trimming at V came to 8 bases and at J to 4 bases, leaving 11 bases not matched to a gene. The germline gives CDR1 SGHAT, CDR2 FQNNGV. This CDR3 spans 15 amino acids. CDR3 amino acids: CASGIAGDVRETQYF. For the CDR3, the DNA is TGTGCCAGCGGCATAGCGGGGGACGTACGAGAGACCCAGTACTTC.

This clonotype was seen many times. V gene TRBV29-1 combines with J gene TRBJ1-2; perhaps TRBD1 as D (5 bases). The V end was cut by 0 bases, the J end by 4 bases, with 12 bases between. This CDR3 has 14 residues. The germline CDR1 and CDR2 sequences are SQVTM and ANQGSEA. DNA for the CDR3: TGCAGCGTTGAAGATCCTCAGGGACCCTATGGCTACACCTTC. Protein: CSVEDPQGPYGYTF.

This clonotype was observed a handful of times. The chain couples TRBV6-1 to TRBJ2-7, with D possibly being TRBD1 (6 bases). There are 14 residues in the CDR3. V lost 4 bases and J lost 0, with 10 bases in between. The germline CDR1 and CDR2 sequences are MNHNS and SASEGT. The CDR3 sequence is CASSGDRISYEQYF. The CDR3 region has the DNA TGTGCCAGCAGTGGCGACAGGATCTCCTACGAGCAGTACTTC.